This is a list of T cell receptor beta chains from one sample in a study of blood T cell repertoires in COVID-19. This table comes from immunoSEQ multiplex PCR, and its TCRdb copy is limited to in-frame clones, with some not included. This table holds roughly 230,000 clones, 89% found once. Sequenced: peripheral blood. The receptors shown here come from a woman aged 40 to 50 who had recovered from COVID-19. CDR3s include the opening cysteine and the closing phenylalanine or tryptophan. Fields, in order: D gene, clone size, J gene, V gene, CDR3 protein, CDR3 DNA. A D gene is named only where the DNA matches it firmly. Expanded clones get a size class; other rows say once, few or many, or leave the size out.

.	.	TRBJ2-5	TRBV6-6	CASSYRARGKGETQYF	TGTGCCAGCAGTTACAGGGCGAGGGGGAAAGGAGAGACCCAGTACTTC
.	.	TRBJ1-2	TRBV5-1	CASSPRWGVSGGYTF	TGCGCCAGCAGCCCACGGTGGGGGGTTTCGGGTGGCTACACCTTC
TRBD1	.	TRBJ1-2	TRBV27	CASRSTGGYGYTF	TGTGCCAGCAGAAGCACAGGGGGGTATGGCTACACCTTC
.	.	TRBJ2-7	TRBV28	CASQDSFYEQYF	TGTGCCAGCCAGGACTCGTTCTACGAGCAGTACTTC
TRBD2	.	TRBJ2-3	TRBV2	CASGLAGGPDTQYF	TGTGCCAGCGGCCTAGCGGGAGGGCCAGATACGCAGTATTTT
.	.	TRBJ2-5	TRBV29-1	CSVRDLRGETQYF	TGCAGCGTCCGGGACTTACGGGGGGAGACCCAGTACTTC
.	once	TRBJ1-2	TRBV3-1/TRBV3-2	CASSQDGALGYTF	TGTGCCAGCAGCCAAGATGGGGCGCTCGGCTACACCTTC
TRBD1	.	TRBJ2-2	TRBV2	CATGTGGFGELFF	TGTGCCACTGGGACAGGGGGGTTCGGGGAGCTGTTTTTT
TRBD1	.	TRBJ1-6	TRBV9	CASSEGTAYNSPLHF	TGTGCCAGCAGCGAAGGGACAGCTTACAATTCACCCCTCCACTTT
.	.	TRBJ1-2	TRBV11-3	CASSLVTNYGYTF	TGTGCCAGCAGCTTAGTCACTAACTATGGCTACACCTTC
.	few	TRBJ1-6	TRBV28	CASSLGSSPLHF	TGTGCCAGCAGTTTAGGTAGTTCACCCCTCCACTTT